This T cell receptor (beta chain) was captured by sequencing in a study of human T cells and chemical hapten exposure. Whole-study findings and limits: Compared with pre-sensitization or healthy control sets, expanded TCRs clustered more.

TCRdb independently ran MiXCR on the RACE reads; one entry per CDR3 protein. Altogether 65,000 to 95,000 distinct CDR3 sequences are present, around 6.7% being singletons, with the ten largest covering 1% to 1.5%. Concerning this clonotype itself: Antigen specificity is unknown.

The time point here: patch test 2, 6 weeks after DPC sensitization. Treatment denoted: therapeutic diphenylcyclopropenone sensitization with weekly scalp DPC. Sample donors consisted of patients with alopecia, aged 18 to 70 years, who were suitable for DPC. Unmatched junction bases numbered 7, after V lost 0 bases and J lost 11 bases. CDR3 length: 13 amino acids. Germline V gives CDR1 DFQATT, CDR2 SNEGSKA (reference sequence). The sequence derives from a woman between 25 and 40 years old with alopecia areata. Some clones in this sample may be carry-over from other donors' samples. The V call is TRBV20-1, the J call TRBJ1-1; 9 nucleotides match TRBD1. The sequencing used whole blood, collected in connection with sensitization to the hapten diphenylcyclopropenone (DPC). CDR3 sequence: CSARDENRGPAFF. The CDR3 bases are TGCAGTGCTAGAGACGAAAACAGGGGGCCGGCTTTCTTT.